This T cell receptor beta chain was identified during a study of blood T cell repertoires in COVID-19 (dated by TCRdb to 2019 to 2021). Some background on the complete study: Samples covering the acute and convalescent phases of COVID-19 were provided by collaborators in the United States, Italy and Spain. Where available, HLA class I and class II types were obtained from metadata supplied by the sample provider rather than from assay-based typing. The dataset comprised deeply sampled blood TCRbeta repertoires from subjects exposed to, actively infected with, or recovered from COVID-19. The material from the prospective study consisted of cDNA or gDNA derived from T cells, B-cell-depleted T cells, or PBMCs. Sample metadata almost always included a de-identified subject ID, COVID-19 status, age in years and sex. Samples came from the ongoing ImmuneRACE study (first 160 participants) plus 1,254 subjects from 6 global collaborators. The repertoires were released in a freely available public database intended as a resource for research on the immune response to SARS-CoV-2. Broader findings and caveats from the paper: The quantity of clinical and demographic metadata differed by source and by participant and was supplied without curation.

In the case of this clone: Its cognate antigen has yet to be identified. No base quality information exists; no much larger clone differs at one position.

V and J are truncated by 5 bases and 9 bases respectively, leaving an intervening sequence of 12 bases. CDR1 is given as SGHRS and CDR2 as YFSETQ, both from the germline V gene. Including cysteine and phenylalanine, the CDR3 has 12 amino acids. The sequence is cut down to CDR3 DNA, 36 bases in frame from base 1. Participants in the prospective study were aged about 18 to 95 years, lived in some 24 United States geographic areas, and enrolled through a virtual design. In the prospective study, participants were assigned to cohorts based on the clinical history participants reported in a screening survey and a study questionnaire. Recovered participants in ImmuneRACE Cohort 3 were defined as having two consecutive negative NP/OP PCR tests, clearance from a healthcare professional, or resolution of symptoms. Each participant in the prospective study had whole blood, serum and a nasopharyngeal or oropharyngeal swab collected by mobile phlebotomists. Participants in the prospective study had the option to provide additional blood draws and questionnaires over a roughly 2-month period. Before DNA extraction, blood samples from the prospective study were shipped at room temperature or frozen.

The immunoSEQ Assay, a bias-controlled multiplex PCR, was used to amplify TCRbeta CDR3 regions from genomic DNA. The original methods were these. Nucleated cell counts per sample were estimated from amplification of reference gene primers within the assay. Sequence reads were collapsed and filtered to measure the absolute abundance of every unique TCRbeta CDR3 rearrangement. For each sample, productive Simpson clonality was calculated by taking the square root of Simpson's diversity index across productive rearrangements. This is the immuneACCESS table as TCRdb keeps it, with only in-frame sequences that have V and J called. A part of the clones is gone; compared with another copy, unresolved V genes explain less than half, and the rest is unexplained. V and J calls plus clone size are reproduced from that table; the DNA served to infer D and trimming. The sample table records 250,000 to 350,000 clones; more than 85% of these occur just once. Together, the top ten hold approximately 17% of the sample.

Sequencing was done on a sample of PBMCs or T cells enriched from blood (not recorded which). The receptor's source is a woman aged 25 to 45 who had recovered from COVID-19. Recombination joined TRBV5-1 with TRBJ2-1; perhaps TRBD1 is the D gene, with 7 bases matching. The base sequence is TGCGCCAGCAGATCTCAGGGGGGTGAGCAGTTCTTC. Its coded protein is CASRSQGGEQFF.